These 13 T cell receptor beta chains share one sample of origin, sequenced in a study of cytomegalovirus exposure and HLA in healthy donors (dated by TCRdb to about 2017). Library construction relied on the immunoSEQ multiplex PCR assay. For the multiplex PCR, a mixture combining 60 forward primers for TCR Vbeta segments and 13 reverse primers for TCR Jbeta segments was used. TCRdb obtained this table from immuneACCESS and retained in-frame rearrangements with V and J assigned. These tables miss some clones; where compared with another copy, unresolved V genes account for less than half of the shortfall, and the remainder is unexplained. The sample table contains some 150,000 clones; only one count was recorded for about 76% of them. The top ten clonotypes cover approximately 4% of the sample. Material: PBMCs. These receptors all come from a man younger than 35 in good health and CMV-seronegative.

The chain is built from TRBV4-1 and TRBJ2-1; TRBD2 matches at 9 bases. The junction had 5 bases not matched to a gene; V was cut back by 3 bases and J by 5 bases. The germline V gene encodes CDR1 MGHRA and CDR2 YSYEKL. The length of the CDR3 is 15 residues. DNA of the CDR3: TGCGCCAGCAGCCATTATCTAGCGGGAAACAATGAGCAGTTCTTC. Translation gives CASSHYLAGNNEQFF.

This clone was observed a handful of times. This sequence joins TRBV7-2 and TRBJ2-7; D may be TRBD2 (6 bases). The CDR3 contains 13 residues. The germline V and J ends were trimmed by 4 bases and 2 bases, with 9 bases remaining between them. CDR1 is SGHTA and CDR2 is FQGNSA in the germline V gene. CDR3 sequence: CASSWTTTYEQYF. CDR3 coding DNA: TGTGCCAGCAGCTGGACTACCACCTACGAGCAGTACTTC.

The chain links TRBV7-9 to TRBJ2-5, with 7 positions matching TRBD2. Germline V lookup: CDR1 SEHNR, CDR2 FQNEAQ (reference sequence). This CDR3 has 14 residues. J was trimmed by 3 bases and V by 5 bases; bases with no gene match: 6. The CDR3 loop is CASSHGGYEETQYF. Written as DNA, the CDR3 is TGTGCCAGCAGCCACGGGGGGTATGAAGAGACCCAGTACTTC. Full variable domain (missing parts from reference TRBV7-9 and TRBJ2-5): DTGVSQNPRHKITKRGQNVTFRCDPISEHNRLYWYRQTLGQGPEFLTYFQNEAQLEKSRLLSDRFSAERPKGSFSTLEIQRTEQGDSAMYLCASSHGGYEETQYFGPGTRLLVL.

The chain links TRBV10-3 to TRBJ1-2; D call uncertain. Trimming left V 3 bases short and J 6 bases short, with 14 bases between. Germline values: CDR1 ENHRY, CDR2 SYGVKD. CDR3 length: 14 amino acids. The CDR3 sequence is CAISEPRNLNGYTF. The DNA for the CDR3 is TGTGCCATCAGTGAACCCAGGAATTTGAATGGCTACACCTTC.

This clone was observed a few times. The chain has TRBV6-4 and TRBJ2-1; 13 nucleotides line up with TRBD2. This CDR3 is built from 15 residues. With 4 bases clipped from V and 7 bases from J, the junction kept 4 bases outside the gene matches. Per germline, CDR1 MRHNA and CDR2 SNTAGT. The DNA for the CDR3 is TGTGCCAGCAGTGTGGGACTAGCGGGAAGTAATGAGCAGTTCTTC. It codes for CASSVGLAGSNEQFF.

The J gene is TRBJ2-3, the V gene TRBV6-1; 7 nucleotides match TRBD1. Germline-derived CDR1 and CDR2 are MNHNS and SASEGT. The CDR3 sequence is 11 residues long. V was clipped by 9 bases and J by 8 bases; unmatched bases: 5. The CDR3 loop reads CASGTAVTQYF. CDR3 nucleotides: TGTGCCAGTGGGACAGCAGTTACGCAGTATTTT.

This clone has a single count. The chain joins TRBV14 to TRBJ2-1; weak D call: TRBD1 (6 bases). CDR1 and CDR2 (germline): SGHDN, FVKESK. V was shortened by 4 bases and J by 3 bases, with 7 bases between the two germline ends. This CDR3 has 13 residues. The CDR3 loop reads CASSRGHYNEQFF. The CDR3 DNA reads as TGTGCCAGCAGCCGGGGACACTACAATGAGCAGTTCTTC. The whole variable domain, remainder taken from reference TRBV14 and TRBJ2-1, is EAGVTQFPSHSVIEKGQTVTLRCDPISGHDNLYWYRRVMGKEIKFLLHFVKESKQDESGMPNNRFLAERTGGTYSTLKVQPAELEDSGVYFCASSRGHYNEQFFGPGTRLTVL.

V is TRBV28 and J is TRBJ2-7; possibly TRBD2 for D (6 bases). V gave up 4 bases and J gave up 2 bases, with 15 bases separating them. The CDR3 is made up of 15 amino acids. Germline V gene sequence: CDR1 MDHEN, CDR2 SYDVKM. The CDR3 coding sequence is TGTGCCAGCAGTTCGGGACTCCGGCCCCCCTACGAGCAGTACTTC. Translated: CASSSGLRPPYEQYF.

A single count supports this clone. The rearrangement uses TRBV29-1 and TRBJ2-7; maybe TRBD1 (5 bases). Germline V lookup: CDR1 SQVTM, CDR2 ANQGSEA. The CDR3 runs to 13 residues. CDR3 sequence reads: CSGRTPDTYEQYF. The CDR3 DNA reads TGCAGTGGAAGGACACCCGATACCTACGAGCAGTACTTC.

The chain has TRBV27 and TRBJ2-7, with TRBD1 matching over 11 bases. Losses at the gene ends were 4 bases for V and 5 bases for J; bases not matched to a gene: 4. The CDR3 has 14 amino acids. Looked up from germline, CDR1 is MNHEY and CDR2 is SMNVEV (reference sequence). DNA for the CDR3: TGTGCCAGCAGTTCGGGACAGGGGGTCGACGAGCAGTACTTC. Translating gives CASSSGQGVDEQYF.

This clone was counted a few times. V is TRBV2 and J is TRBJ1-5; maybe TRBD1 (5 bases). The V gene lost 4 bases and the J gene lost 0 bases, with 16 bases spanning the gap. The CDR3 consists of 17 residues. Germline values: CDR1 SNHLY, CDR2 FYNNEI. DNA for the CDR3: TGTGCCAGCAGTGCGAGGGGAGGGCTGTATAGCAATCAGCCCCAGCATTTT. Its protein is CASSARGGLYSNQPQHF.

The V call is TRBV11-3, the J call TRBJ2-7; D possibly corresponds to TRBD1 (6 bases). Trimming pared 4 bases from V and 6 bases from J, leaving 16 bases between. Germline CDR1 is SGHNT and CDR2 is YENEEA. CDR3 length: 14 residues. The chain's CDR3 is CASSSIGGDREQYF. CDR3 in DNA: TGTGCCAGCAGCTCTATTGGGGGCGATCGCGAGCAGTACTTC.

The chain links TRBV28 to TRBJ2-7, with 13 bases matching TRBD2. This CDR3 spans 17 amino acids. Per the germline V gene, CDR1 is MDHEN and CDR2 is SYDVKM. Germline trimming cut 8 bases from V and 0 bases from J; bases unmatched to any gene: 10. CDR3 protein: CASLGTSGIGGSYEQYF. The DNA for the CDR3 is TGTGCCAGCCTAGGGACTAGCGGGATAGGAGGCTCCTACGAGCAGTACTTC.